The entry that follows covers one TCR beta chain sequence. This clonotype occurred many times. What antigen it recognizes has not been identified. One base away there is no much larger clone; base qualities are not given. The patients picked for sequencing were ones in whom flow cytometry had shown an expansion of CD8+CD57+ cells. All patients had severe acquired aplastic anemia diagnosed by International Study of Aplastic Anemia and Agranulocytosis and Camitta criteria. No patient had received any therapy when blood was sampled. In the study, sorted CD4+ and CD8+ blood T cells from patients with severe aplastic anemia and from healthy subjects underwent deep sequencing of TCR repertoires. In the USA, patient enrollment took place under clinicaltrials.gov protocols 00001620, 01623167, 00001397, 00071045, 00081523 and 00961064. Ficoll-Paque density gradient centrifugation was used to isolate peripheral blood mononuclear cells. CD4+ and CD8+ T cells were sorted by FACS or magnetic beads before DNA extraction.

These data belong to a study of CD8+CD57+ T cells in acquired aplastic anemia (dated by TCRdb to the late 2010s). General notes on the study: A mean of approximately 3 ug of DNA, ranging from about 0.2 to 27.4 ug, was extracted from sorted CD4+ and CD8+ cells. A CD8+CD57+ expansion meant a frequency higher than the mean frequency seen in healthy subjects. Overall study results and their limits: Roughly 29 CD8+ CDR3 sequences were found in both patients and controls but appeared to be highly expressed in patients and within the immunodominant clones of the patients. Between patients and healthy controls, no significant difference in CD8+ Simpson's diversity was found (P=0.060).

There are 15 amino acids in the CDR3, from cysteine to phenylalanine inclusive. Only the CDR3 portion is preserved as DNA: 45 bases, with reading frame beginning at the first base. CDR1 and CDR2 (LNHNV, YYDKDF) derive from the germline V gene (reference sequence). Trimmed from V: 5 bases; trimmed from J: 5 bases; junction bases lacking a gene match: 7. TCR beta VDJ combination and CDR3 sequence profiling used genomic DNA as the template. An Illumina HiSeq 2000 was the platform used for TCR repertoire sequencing. As for how the authors treated the data: TRBV/TRBJ rearrangement plots, CDR3 size and DJ length profiles, and Simpson's diversity index were used to assess repertoires. The most abundant DNA sequence in the deep sequencing data was defined as the immunodominant clone. CDR3 amino acid sequences were screened for sharing across subjects and were compared with published repertoires and the VDJdb database. TCRdb reworked the public reads: Q25 trimming with fastp, MiXCR clone assembly, productive beta chains retained. Each CDR3 protein appears once, grouped with its most common genes and DNA. The authors' filters were not applied to this entry. This sample is represented by 400,000 to 600,000 distinct CDR3 sequences; around a third of them were singletons. The ten largest clones represent less than 0.85% of the sample.

This clonotype was sampled from a human donor with aplastic anemia. Sequencing input: sorted CD4+, CD8+, or CD8+CD57+ T cells (not recorded which) from PBMCs. The chain links TRBV15 with TRBJ1-1, and 11 junction bases match TRBD1. The CDR3 region: CATSGRDRGSTEAFF. The nucleotide sequence is TGTGCCACCAGCGGGAGGGACAGGGGGAGTACTGAAGCTTTCTTT.